A selection of T cell receptor beta chains follows, all from one sample in a study of neurological immune-mediated disorders. TCRdb passed the 5' RACE reads through MiXCR, listing each CDR3 protein once. The table includes tens of thousands of distinct CDR3 sequences, roughly 2.6% detected once. The sequenced sample was PBMCs. All receptors come from a woman between 25 and 40 years old with multiple sclerosis. Both conserved end residues are part of each CDR3.

j_call: TRBJ2-1; v_call: TRBV25-1; cdr3_aa: CASSILTGQGLPSAGQFF
j_call: TRBJ1-5; v_call: TRBV15; cdr3_aa: CATSGGTGHWNQPQHF
j_call: TRBJ1-2; v_call: TRBV25-1; cdr3_aa: CASSETGINYGYTF
j_call: TRBJ2-1; v_call: TRBV29-1; cdr3_aa: CSVSGLAYNEQFF
j_call: TRBJ2-7; v_call: TRBV20-1; cdr3_aa: CSARGAKGAYEQYF
j_call: TRBJ2-7; v_call: TRBV30; cdr3_aa: CAWSVGLASEQYF
j_call: TRBJ2-3; v_call: TRBV20-1; cdr3_aa: CSAPRAQGIRTDTQYF
j_call: TRBJ2-7; v_call: TRBV5-1; cdr3_aa: CASSPDTTSYEQYF
j_call: TRBJ1-2; v_call: TRBV7-2; cdr3_aa: CASSLHRAREGYTF
j_call: TRBJ2-5; v_call: TRBV5-1; cdr3_aa: CASSLVGAETQYF
j_call: TRBJ2-3; v_call: TRBV7-9; cdr3_aa: CASSSRTSDTQYF
j_call: TRBJ2-1; v_call: TRBV7-2; cdr3_aa: CASSLWSYEQFF
j_call: TRBJ2-2; v_call: TRBV19; cdr3_aa: CATLARADTGELFF
j_call: TRBJ1-2; v_call: TRBV14; cdr3_aa: CASSQKELWPGTNGYTF
j_call: TRBJ2-7; v_call: TRBV6-5; cdr3_aa: CASSYSVGQNYEQYF
j_call: TRBJ2-7; v_call: TRBV12-3/TRBV12-4; cdr3_aa: CASSLYPGEQYF
j_call: TRBJ2-1; v_call: TRBV9; cdr3_aa: CASSVGGGRNYNEQFF
j_call: TRBJ2-7; v_call: TRBV6-6; cdr3_aa: CASSSKTSGSGYEQYF
j_call: TRBJ2-7; v_call: TRBV20-1; cdr3_aa: CSADWDPPYEQYF
j_call: TRBJ1-2; v_call: TRBV7-2; cdr3_aa: CASSPDTYYGYTF
j_call: TRBJ1-2; v_call: TRBV3-1; cdr3_aa: CASSQWADREKVYGYTF
j_call: TRBJ2-3; v_call: TRBV20-1; cdr3_aa: CSTPGLAGTDTQYF
j_call: TRBJ2-1; v_call: TRBV4-3; cdr3_aa: CASRLIAGGGNEQFF
j_call: TRBJ2-3; v_call: TRBV18; cdr3_aa: CASSTRDTGPDTQYF
j_call: TRBJ2-3; v_call: TRBV27; cdr3_aa: CASSPRGRTDTQYF
j_call: TRBJ1-2; v_call: TRBV5-1; cdr3_aa: CASSLDDRVRANYGYTF
j_call: TRBJ2-1; v_call: TRBV11-3; cdr3_aa: CASRDRAVNSYNEQFF
j_call: TRBJ1-2; v_call: TRBV5-1; cdr3_aa: CASSKTGQGTFNYGYTF
j_call: TRBJ1-1; v_call: TRBV12-3/TRBV12-4; cdr3_aa: CASSLQGVTEAFF
j_call: TRBJ1-2; v_call: TRBV20-1; cdr3_aa: CSASPGTGGYTF
j_call: TRBJ1-1; v_call: TRBV10-3; cdr3_aa: CAISRTGVTEAFF
j_call: TRBJ2-1; v_call: TRBV7-8; cdr3_aa: CASSLAGGTGYNEQFF
j_call: TRBJ1-3; v_call: TRBV6-1; cdr3_aa: CASFEGRGNTIYF
j_call: TRBJ2-1; v_call: TRBV11-2; cdr3_aa: CASSLYGREGRDEQFF
j_call: TRBJ2-6; v_call: TRBV12-3/TRBV12-4; cdr3_aa: CASSFVGTGANVLTF
j_call: TRBJ2-3; v_call: TRBV7-2; cdr3_aa: CASSGAGTRSTDTQYF
j_call: TRBJ1-5; v_call: TRBV20-1; cdr3_aa: CSAGKLDQPQHF
j_call: TRBJ1-2; v_call: TRBV7-2; cdr3_aa: CASSPIGGGYTF
j_call: TRBJ2-2; v_call: TRBV5-1; cdr3_aa: CAVSPPASGELFF
j_call: TRBJ1-4; v_call: TRBV20-1; cdr3_aa: CSAPPTGSNEKLFF
j_call: TRBJ2-3; v_call: TRBV4-3; cdr3_aa: CASSQEDGRGYTDTQYF
j_call: TRBJ1-1; v_call: TRBV27; cdr3_aa: CASSLTANTEAFF
j_call: TRBJ2-5; v_call: TRBV9; cdr3_aa: CASSVAAQETQYF
j_call: TRBJ2-3; v_call: TRBV6-6; cdr3_aa: CASSYPLSGRDPDTQYF
j_call: TRBJ1-5; v_call: TRBV16; cdr3_aa: CASSQITGTSDQPQHF
j_call: TRBJ1-4; v_call: TRBV4-2; cdr3_aa: CASSQMGQGPTNEKLFF
j_call: TRBJ1-6; v_call: TRBV2; cdr3_aa: CASSVQGAISPLHF
j_call: TRBJ2-1; v_call: TRBV10-3; cdr3_aa: CAISFGGSEQFF
j_call: TRBJ1-1; v_call: TRBV7-2; cdr3_aa: CASSLVRGQGRDTEAFF
j_call: TRBJ2-3; v_call: TRBV20-1; cdr3_aa: CSARNPRSTDTQYF
j_call: TRBJ1-5; v_call: TRBV5-8; cdr3_aa: CASSPLPQHF
j_call: TRBJ2-1; v_call: TRBV27; cdr3_aa: CASSPLVGHEQFF
j_call: TRBJ1-5; v_call: TRBV5-6; cdr3_aa: CASSFEGQPQHF
j_call: TRBJ2-1; v_call: TRBV5-5; cdr3_aa: CASSFSASSYNEQFF
j_call: TRBJ2-1; v_call: TRBV15; cdr3_aa: CATSRDDSNEQFF
j_call: TRBJ1-2; v_call: TRBV11-2; cdr3_aa: CASSPLVRNYGYTF
j_call: TRBJ2-5; v_call: TRBV24-1; cdr3_aa: CATSDPRTSQETQYF